This entry concerns a single T cell receptor beta chain. These data originate in a study of blood T cell repertoires in COVID-19. The wider study: Sites in the United States, Italy and Spain provided acute and convalescent COVID-19 samples.

V lost 1 base and J lost 1, with 13 bases in between. Germline V CDR1 and CDR2: SNHLY, FYNNEI. There are 16 residues in the CDR3. Source study methods: Estimates of nucleated cell counts were drawn from the amplification of reference gene primers. Assay used: immunoSEQ multiplex PCR; TCRdb lists only in-frame clones, some missing. The DNA gave D and trimming, while V, J and clone size come from that table. The table has some 330,000 clones, 88% seen once. Sequencing input: PBMCs or T cells enriched from blood (not recorded which). This receptor was taken from a young man who had recovered from COVID-19. The rearrangement uses TRBV2 and TRBJ2-5, with TRBD1 as a possible D gene (5 bases). The CDR3 protein is CASSEEGWDFQETQYF. The CDR3 nucleotides read TGTGCCAGCAGTGAAGAGGGGTGGGATTTCCAAGAGACCCAGTACTTC.